The T cell receptor beta chain under discussion was sequenced for a study of CD8 T cells in ankylosing spondylitis (dated by TCRdb to 2017 to 2019). Some background on the complete study: The study set out to find disease-linked TCR variants by profiling T cell receptor beta repertoires in ankylosing spondylitis patients and healthy donors. In total, the full study cohort was made up of roughly 100 healthy donors and approximately 24 ankylosing spondylitis patients. Peripheral blood was sampled, and synovial fluid was also collected from ankylosing spondylitis patients. The paper as a whole reports these results and caveats: The disease-linked clones were reported as significantly enriched in matched synovial fluid samples from ankylosing spondylitis patients. The disease-linked clones had a CD8+ phenotype and were found at relatively low frequencies in peripheral blood. Some of the motif variants had been reported before in the synovial fluid and blood of reactive arthritis patients, a finding that suggests common disease-initiation mechanisms. A TCR beta motif of about 8 highly homologous amino acid variants appeared characteristic of blood from ankylosing spondylitis patients.

There are many counts of this clonotype. Its antigen specificity is not known. Base qualities are missing; no much larger clone stands one base away. For sequencing, an Illumina HiSeq 2500 was employed. Quantitative 5'-RACE with molecular barcodes was used to prepare TCR beta libraries. In the source study's methods: A new computational method based on a probabilistic model of VDJ rearrangement was used to identify disease-linked TCR variants. TCRdb reanalyzed the raw reads on its own, using fastp at Q25 for trimming and MiXCR for clone calling, and kept in-frame beta chains. A single entry per CDR3 protein holds the most common genes and DNA from its merged rows. V and J calls and clone size were set by TCRdb, not the authors. Present in this sample are about 36,000 distinct CDR3 sequences, over 10% of which were seen just once. Jointly, the top ten make up 32% of the sample. Synovial fluid samples and blood samples obtained from the same ankylosing spondylitis patients were matched.

V lost 1 base and J lost 7 bases, and the count of bases not matched to a germline gene is 4. From the cysteine up to the phenylalanine, the CDR3 has a length of 15 residues. The CDR3 DNA has 45 bases and is translated from base 1. The germline V gene specifies LGHNA as CDR1 and YSLEER as CDR2. The V gene is TRBV4-3 and the J gene is TRBJ1-6, and 7 junctional nucleotides match TRBD1. The specimen was synovial fluid, either unsorted or a sorted T cell fraction (not recorded which). The TCR originated in a male donor with ankylosing spondylitis. DNA sequence: TGCGCCAGCAGCCAAGGGACAGGTTTGAATTCACCCCTCCACTTT. Protein translation: CASSQGTGLNSPLHF.